A selection of T cell receptor beta chains follows, all from one sample in a study of blood T cell repertoires in COVID-19. This table comes from immunoSEQ multiplex PCR, and its TCRdb copy is limited to in-frame clones, with some not included. The sample records around 150,000 clones, approximately 91% being singletons. What was sequenced was peripheral blood. The receptors were sampled from a man between 18 and 35 years old with acute or convalescent COVID-19. Each CDR3 is given with its conserved first and last residue. D genes are given only for firm matches. Clone size is not always given. Where it is, it says once, few, many or a class for expanded clones.

TRBD1	TRBV2	.	TRBJ2-7	TGTGCCAGCACTGGGACAGGGGACTCTTCTGCCGAGCAGTACTTC	CASTGTGDSSAEQYF
.	TRBV30	.	TRBJ2-2	TGTGCCTGGAGGAACCCGGGAGTATCTATCAACGGGGAGCTGTTTTTT	CAWRNPGVSINGELFF
.	TRBV18	.	TRBJ2-5	TGTGCCAGCTCACCGACCGCAGGGGCGAAGGAGACCCAGTACTTC	CASSPTAGAKETQYF
.	TRBV23-1	.	TRBJ1-2	TGCGCCAGCAGTCAGGGGCCTCAGGCGGCTATCCGGTACACCACTAACTATGGCTACACCTTC	CASSQGPQAAIRYTTNYGYTF
.	TRBV5-1	.	TRBJ1-2	TGCGCCAGCAGCGAGCAGGGCTGGGCGGATGGCTACACCTTC	CASSEQGWADGYTF
.	TRBV5-1	.	TRBJ1-1	TGCGCCAGCAGCTTTCGGGTCGAACCCAACACTGAAGCTTTCTTT	CASSFRVEPNTEAFF
TRBD1	TRBV25-1	.	TRBJ1-4	TGTGCCAGCAGTGATCAGGGGGCTCCTAATGAAAAACTGTTTTTT	CASSDQGAPNEKLFF
TRBD2	TRBV18	.	TRBJ2-5	TGTGCCAGCTCACCGCCCGGACTAGCGGGGGATAAGACCCAGTACTTC	CASSPPGLAGDKTQYF
.	TRBV19	.	TRBJ2-7	TGTGCCAGTCGGCAGGGCTACGAGCAGTACTTC	CASRQGYEQYF
TRBD1	TRBV6-1	.	TRBJ1-1	TGTGCCAGCAGTGAAGCGCGGGACAGGGGGCTGGAGGAAGCTTTCTTT	CASSEARDRGLEEAFF
TRBD1	TRBV6-5	.	TRBJ1-2	TGTGCCAGCGGGACAGCTTTTTCCTATGGCTACACCTTC	CASGTAFSYGYTF
.	TRBV7-8	.	TRBJ1-5	TGTGCCAGCAGCTTAGATGGGGGGAATAGCAATCAGCCCCAGCATTTT	CASSLDGGNSNQPQHF
TRBD1	TRBV29-1	.	TRBJ2-7	TGCAGCGTCCGACAGGGGGCATCCTACGAGCAGTACTTC	CSVRQGASYEQYF
.	TRBV5-4	.	TRBJ2-1	TGTGCCAGCAGCTCACAGGGCGGCAATGAGCAGTTCTTC	CASSSQGGNEQFF
TRBD1	TRBV7-9	once	TRBJ2-7	TGTGCCAGCGAAACAGGGGATGGGGACGAGCAGTACTTC	CASETGDGDEQYF
.	TRBV6-4	few	TRBJ2-1	TGTGCCAGCAGTGACTTCTCGGCTAGCTCCTACAATGAGCAGTTCTTC	CASSDFSASSYNEQFF
.	TRBV9	.	TRBJ2-2	TGTGCCAGCAGCGAGGCCGGGTCCCTCACCGGGGAGCTGTTTTTT	CASSEAGSLTGELFF
.	TRBV4-2	.	TRBJ2-5	TGTGCCAGCAGCCAAGGTCAGGGGTCAGAGACCCAGTACTTC	CASSQGQGSETQYF
TRBD1	TRBV7-2	.	TRBJ2-1	TGTGCCAGCAGCTCCCCGGGACAGCTATACAATGAGCAGTTCTTC	CASSSPGQLYNEQFF
TRBD1	TRBV5-1	.	TRBJ2-2	TGCGCCAGCAGCAAGGGGGCTCCGGGGGAGCTGTTTTTT	CASSKGAPGELFF
TRBD2	TRBV7-8	.	TRBJ2-7	TGTGCCAGCAGCTTGGACCAAAGACCGGGACTAGTGTACGAGCAGTACTTC	CASSLDQRPGLVYEQYF
.	TRBV5-1	.	TRBJ1-4	TGCGCCAGCAGCTTGGAGAGGGCTAATGAAAAACTGTTTTTT	CASSLERANEKLFF
.	TRBV7-6	.	TRBJ1-3	TGTGCCAGCAGCCGAGGCCCCAGCTTCTACTCTGGAAACACCATATATTTT	CASSRGPSFYSGNTIYF
.	TRBV5-1	few	TRBJ2-2	TGCGCCAGCAGCTCCGGACAGTTCACCGGGGAGCTGTTTTTT	CASSSGQFTGELFF
.	TRBV4-1	.	TRBJ1-6	TGCGCCAGCAGCCAAGATACGGACGCGGGAAATAATTCACCCCTCCACTTT	CASSQDTDAGNNSPLHF
TRBD1	TRBV6-1	.	TRBJ1-2	TGTGCCAGCAGTGAAAACAGGGGAGACTATGGCTACACCTTC	CASSENRGDYGYTF
.	TRBV11-3	.	TRBJ2-1	TGTGCCAGCAGCCAGGAGTCAGGGTCCTACAATGAGCAGTTCTTC	CASSQESGSYNEQFF
.	TRBV4-2	.	TRBJ2-1	TGTGCCAGCAGCCAAGGCGATGAGCAGTTCTTC	CASSQGDEQFF
.	TRBV4-1	.	TRBJ1-1	TGCGCCAGCAGTCGGGGGGCTAGCACTGAAGCTTTCTTT	CASSRGASTEAFF
TRBD1	TRBV30	once	TRBJ1-2	TGTGCCTCCGACAGGGGGGGATATGGCTACACCTTC	CASDRGGYGYTF
.	TRBV7-9	.	TRBJ1-1	TGTGCCAGCAGCAAGCCCCTGATGAACACTGAAGCTTTCTTT	CASSKPLMNTEAFF
TRBD2	TRBV6-5	.	TRBJ2-1	TGTGCCGCCTCGGGGCTAGCGGGGTCTGAGCAGTTCTTC	CAASGLAGSEQFF
TRBD2	TRBV15	few	TRBJ2-3	TGTGCCACCAGCAGAGATCGAGGAGCGGGAGGAACAGATACGCAGTATTTT	CATSRDRGAGGTDTQYF
.	TRBV18	once	TRBJ1-1	TGTGCCAGCTCACTGACGTTGGACAGCTACACTGAAGCTTTCTTT	CASSLTLDSYTEAFF
.	TRBV9	.	TRBJ1-2	TGTGCCAGCAGCGCGGACTATGGCTACACCTTC	CASSADYGYTF
.	TRBV24-1	.	TRBJ2-5	TGTGCCACCAGTGATTCGCAACAGGTCGGGGAGACCCAGTACTTC	CATSDSQQVGETQYF
.	TRBV21-1	.	TRBJ1-1	TGTGCCAGCAGCAAAGGTTTGGAGGGAAGCACTGAAGCTTTCTTT	CASSKGLEGSTEAFF
TRBD1	TRBV29-1	.	TRBJ1-2	TGCAGCGTTGCGACAGGGGGAGGGGTGAGTGGCTACACCTTC	CSVATGGGVSGYTF
TRBD2	TRBV11-3	.	TRBJ2-1	TGTGCCAGCAGCTTAGGGACTAGCGGGGGATATGACAATGAGCAGTTCTTC	CASSLGTSGGYDNEQFF
.	TRBV19	.	TRBJ1-6	TGTGCCAGTAGCCGGGGGGATTCACCCCTCCACTTT	CASSRGDSPLHF